What follows are 25 T cell receptor beta chains derived from one specimen sequenced in a study of OX40 agonist ivuxolimab in advanced cancers. The protocol was immunoSEQ multiplex PCR, while the TCRdb copy is restricted to in-frame clones and leaves out a portion. The repertoire holds 65,000 to 75,000 clones, with roughly 85% as singletons. The specimen was CD4+ or CD8+ T cells sorted from blood, collected in a trial of the OX40 agonist ivuxolimab. These TCRs come from an adult with an advanced solid tumor such as melanoma, head and neck, liver or kidney cancer.

The genes are TRBV2 and TRBJ1-1; TRBD1 is a possible D gene (6 bases). This CDR3 has 12 amino acids. Germline-derived CDR1 and CDR2 are SNHLY and FYNNEI. V was cut by 6 bases and J by 7 bases, with 12 bases left in between. DNA for the CDR3: TGTGCCAGCAGACTCCAGGGGTATGAAGCTTTCTTT. Its translation: CASRLQGYEAFF.

This clone has a single count. The chain links TRBV28 to TRBJ1-2, with D hard to call. V lost 1 base, J lost 4 bases, and 10 bases lay in between. Looked up from germline, CDR1 is MDHEN and CDR2 is SYDVKM. The CDR3 covers 14 residues. CDR3 sequence (DNA): TGTGCCAGCAGTTTATTGCCCCAGGCCTATGGCTACACCTTC. It yields the protein CASSLLPQAYGYTF.

The chain has TRBV14 and TRBJ2-5; the match to TRBD2 covers 7 bases. The closer fit of TRBJ2-7 to the DNA end suggests the J call may be wrong. CDR1 is SGHDN, CDR2 FVKESK, per germline. The CDR3 extends over 14 amino acids. The CDR3 sequence: CASSETSAVNEQYF. CDR3 sequence (DNA): TGTGCCAGCAGCGAAACTAGCGCTGTGAACGAGCAGTACTTC.

The V gene is TRBV5-1, the J gene TRBJ2-1; 9 positions agree with TRBD2. The CDR3 sequence is 16 residues long. V shed 0 bases and J 4 bases; nucleotides not matched to a gene: 5. Germline values: CDR1 SGHRS, CDR2 YFSETQ. CDR3 residues: CASSLDSLAGYNEQFF. CDR3 nucleotides: TGCGCCAGCAGCTTGGATTCGCTAGCGGGATACAATGAGCAGTTCTTC.

The chain has TRBV11-2 and TRBJ1-6; tentative D call: TRBD1 (5 bases). The CDR3 runs 17 residues. The V and J ends lost 5 bases and 4 bases respectively, with 18 bases between them. Germline V gene sequence: CDR1 SGHAT, CDR2 FQNNGV. The CDR3 bases are TGTGCCAGCAGCCCGAGGGGAGGGCCCGATTATAATTCACCCCTCCACTTT. Translation: CASSPRGGPDYNSPLHF.

The V gene is TRBV11-1, the J gene TRBJ2-3, with D perhaps matching TRBD1 (6 bases). This CDR3 is 14 amino acids long. The ends were cut back, 2 bases at V and 6 bases at J, with 12 bases in the middle. Germline V gene lookup returns CDR1 SGHAT and CDR2 FQDESV (reference sequence). DNA for the CDR3: TGTGCCAGCAGCTTACAGTACAGGGAGGATACGCAGTATTTT. This gives the protein CASSLQYREDTQYF.

In this sample, this clone turned up a few times. The chain recombines TRBV5-5 with TRBJ1-3; D ambiguous. V was pared by 4 bases and J by 0 bases, with 11 bases between. CDR1 is SGHKS, CDR2 YYEKEE, per germline (reference sequence). The CDR3 contains 15 residues. CDR3 sequence: CASSAGLFSGNTIYF. CDR3 in DNA: TGTGCCAGCAGCGCTGGACTGTTCTCTGGAAACACCATATATTTT.

The chain is built from TRBV28 and TRBJ2-2; D is ambiguous. Trimming stripped 7 bases from V and 3 bases from J, with 9 bases between. Germline V CDR1 and CDR2: MDHEN, SYDVKM. CDR3 length equals 13 residues. CDR3 DNA: TGTGCCAGCAAAGGCCAAGACACCGGGGAGCTGTTTTTT. This codes for CASKGQDTGELFF.

V usage is TRBV5-1 and J usage is TRBJ2-1; D gene ambiguous. The CDR3 runs 13 residues. Germline CDR1 SGHRS, CDR2 YFSETQ. Between the trimmed V and J ends, which lost 2 bases and 5 bases, there was a span of 8 bases. CDR3 sequence (DNA): TGCGCCAGCAGCTTTGTCGGACACAATGAGCAGTTCTTC. Translated: CASSFVGHNEQFF.

The V call is TRBV11-3, the J call TRBJ2-3, with 8 bases that match TRBD1. This CDR3 comprises 15 residues. Per germline, CDR1 SGHNT and CDR2 YENEEA. Unmatched junction bases numbered 6, after V lost 7 bases and J lost 0 bases. CDR3 residues: CASTIGTGSTDTQYF. The CDR3 nucleotides are TGTGCCAGCACCATAGGGACAGGCAGCACAGATACGCAGTATTTT.

V usage is TRBV11-1 and J usage is TRBJ2-3; D gene uncertain. The CDR3 has 14 amino acids. The germline CDR1 and CDR2 sequences are SGHAT and FQDESV (reference sequence). V was cut by 4 bases and J by 0 bases, with 8 bases left in between. This chain's CDR3 is CASSSRPSTDTQYF. The CDR3 nucleotides are TGTGCCAGCAGCTCCCGACCGAGCACAGATACGCAGTATTTT.

The chain employs TRBV11-2 and TRBJ2-3, with 8 bases matching TRBD2. Germline V gene lookup returns CDR1 SGHAT and CDR2 FQNNGV. V was pared by 5 bases and J by 6 bases, with 10 bases of the junction left unmatched. This CDR3 region has 15 residues. This chain's CDR3 is CASSRGRGDFDTQYF. CDR3 bases: TGTGCCAGCAGCCGTGGGCGGGGGGATTTTGATACGCAGTATTTT.

The rearrangement links TRBV28 to TRBJ2-1; either TRBD1 or TRBD2 may fit D (6 bases each). This CDR3 comprises 16 residues. Germline V gives CDR1 MDHEN, CDR2 SYDVKM. V gave up 5 bases and J gave up 6 bases, with 20 bases separating them. In DNA, the CDR3 is TGTGCCAGCAGTACCCCCCTCGGGGGCTTCAGCAATGAGCAGTTCTTC. Translating it yields CASSTPLGGFSNEQFF.

V gene TRBV5-1 combines with J gene TRBJ2-3, with 7 bases matching TRBD2. Germline CDR1 is SGHRS and CDR2 is YFSETQ. The CDR3 runs to 16 residues. V shed 4 bases and J 6 bases; nucleotides not matched to a gene: 14. DNA of the CDR3: TGCGCCAGCAGCGGGGCTACTAGCGCTCATGGTGATACGCAGTATTTT. It translates to CASSGATSAHGDTQYF.

The V gene is TRBV5-1, the J gene TRBJ2-1; the D call may be TRBD1 or TRBD2 (5 bases each). The length of the CDR3 is 14 residues. Germline V lookup: CDR1 SGHRS, CDR2 YFSETQ. V lost 3 bases and J 8 bases, leaving 15 bases between the germline ends. The CDR3 DNA follows: TGCGCCAGCAGCTCCGGGACCCCGGAGGATGAGCAGTTCTTC. It encodes CASSSGTPEDEQFF.

This rearrangement joins TRBV7-2 to TRBJ1-6, with D uncertain. Between the trimmed V and J ends, which lost 5 bases and 7 bases, there was a span of 6 bases. Germline V gives CDR1 SGHTA, CDR2 FQGNSA. CDR3 length equals 12 residues. The CDR3 loop reads CASSRPNSPLHF. CDR3 DNA sequence: TGTGCCAGCAGCCGACCCAATTCACCCCTCCACTTT.

The rearrangement uses TRBV5-5 and TRBJ1-5; D gene ambiguous. The CDR3 consists of 14 residues. Germline values: CDR1 SGHKS, CDR2 YYEKEE (reference sequence). Trimming cost V 0 bases and J 3 bases, with 7 bases left between them. Written as DNA, the CDR3 is TGTGCCAGCAGCTTGGGACACTTCAATCAGCCCCAGCATTTT. It is translated as CASSLGHFNQPQHF.

The V and J genes are TRBV30 and TRBJ1-5, with D possibly being TRBD1 (5 bases). Trimming left V 3 bases short and J 4 bases short, with 13 bases between. The germline gives CDR1 GTSNPN, CDR2 SVGIG (reference sequence). This CDR3 is 14 amino acids long. CDR3 nucleotide sequence: TGTGCCTGGAGGGACTGGGCAGGGAATCAGCCCCAGCATTTT. Translation gives CAWRDWAGNQPQHF. The full variable domain, its missing parts supplied by reference TRBV30 and TRBJ1-5, is SQTIHQWPATLVQPVGSPLSLECTVEGTSNPNLYWYRQAAGRGLQLLFYSVGIGQISSEVPQNLSASRPQDRQFILSSKKLLLSDSGFYLCAWRDWAGNQPQHFGDGTRLSIL.

In the case of this clone: The same CDR3 arises from other DNA sequences in this sample as well. The rearrangement uses TRBV14 and TRBJ1-1; D is possibly TRBD1 (5 bases). Germline CDR1 SGHDN, CDR2 FVKESK. This CDR3 is built from 13 residues. V was pared by 4 bases and J by 1 base, with 7 bases between. In DNA form, the CDR3 reads TGTGCCAGCAGCCGACAGTCGAACACTGAAGCTTTCTTT. It yields the protein CASSRQSNTEAFF.

The chain joins TRBV10-2 to TRBJ1-2; unclear D gene. There are 13 residues in the CDR3. Germline V gene lookup returns CDR1 WSHSY and CDR2 SAAADI. Trimming removed 4 bases from V and 4 bases from J, with 10 bases in between. The CDR3: CASSGILAYGYTF. Written as DNA, the CDR3 is TGCGCCAGCAGTGGGATTCTGGCCTATGGCTACACCTTC.

The rearrangement uses TRBV9 and TRBJ2-5, with D unresolved. The CDR3 has 14 residues. From germline, CDR1 is SGDLS and CDR2 YYNGEE. Trimming cost V 4 bases and J 5 bases, with 15 bases left between them. CDR3 nucleotide sequence: TGTGCCAGCAGCCGTACGACTCACATCGAGACCCAGTACTTC. This sequence encodes CASSRTTHIETQYF.

The chain uses TRBV7-8 and TRBJ1-5, with D perhaps TRBD1 (5 bases). CDR1 is SGHVS, CDR2 FQNEAQ, per germline. V lost 2 bases, J lost 3 bases, and 8 bases lay in between. This CDR3 region has 14 residues. The DNA of the CDR3 is TGTGCCAGCAGCTTATGGGGCCCCAATCAGCCCCAGCATTTT. This encodes CASSLWGPNQPQHF.

The chain employs TRBV27 and TRBJ2-4; D is perhaps TRBD1 (5 bases). The V gene lost 7 bases and the J gene lost 2 bases, with 18 bases spanning the gap. The CDR3 contains 16 residues. Germline-derived CDR1 and CDR2 are MNHEY and SMNVEV (reference sequence). CDR3: CASTPMTANSKNIQYF. The CDR3 DNA reads TGTGCCAGCACCCCTATGACAGCTAACTCCAAAAACATTCAGTACTTC.

The chain has TRBV7-2 and TRBJ1-2; D not resolved. Germline-derived CDR1 and CDR2 are SGHTA and FQGNSA. V lost 4 bases, J lost 4 bases, and 13 bases lay in between. CDR3 length: 14 amino acids. This CDR3 is CASSSILSGYGYTF. The CDR3 bases are TGTGCCAGCAGCTCCATCCTGTCGGGCTATGGCTACACCTTC.

The V gene is TRBV19, the J gene TRBJ1-5, with TRBD1 identical over 10 bases. The length of the CDR3 is 16 residues. The V and J ends lost 5 bases and 2 bases, in that order; junction bases with no gene match: 6. The germline CDR1 and CDR2 sequences are LNHDA and SQIVND (reference sequence). The CDR3 coding sequence is TGTGCCAGTAGTGACAGGGGGCGACGCGGCAATCAGCCCCAGCATTTT. As protein: CASSDRGRRGNQPQHF.